These 31 T cell receptor beta chains were sequenced from one sample in a study of control samples from healthy donors and cancer patients. Profiling relied on immunoSEQ multiplex PCR, and the TCRdb table lists in-frame clones only, not all of them. The sample lists about 61,000 clones, around 91% seen once, with 6% in the top ten. The sequenced material came from PBMCs. The receptors here all came from a man in his fifties or sixties with colorectal cancer.

This clone appeared a single time. This chain uses TRBV6-5 with TRBJ2-7; D is unresolved. The CDR3 loop spans 11 amino acids. Germline V gene sequence: CDR1 MNHEY, CDR2 SVGAGI. Deletions cut 5 bases from V and 3 bases from J, with 5 bases between. The CDR3: CASSNYYEQYF. CDR3 bases: TGTGCCAGCAGTAACTACTACGAGCAGTACTTC.

V and J are TRBV7-8 and TRBJ1-2, with a tentative D call TRBD1 (6 bases). Trimming took off 1 base at V and 3 bases at J, with 15 bases between the two ends. The V gene's germline CDR1 is SGHVS and CDR2 FQNEAQ. This CDR3 comprises 16 residues. CDR3 sequence (DNA): TGTGCCAGCAGCTTAGACAGGGCGGGAGGTGACTATGGCTACACCTTC. Translating it yields CASSLDRAGGDYGYTF.

J is TRBJ1-2 and V is TRBV18, with TRBD1 matching over 8 bases. CDR1 KGHSH and CDR2 LQKENI come from the germline V gene. The CDR3 length is 14 residues. With V trimmed by 1 base and J by 5 bases, 3 bases remained unmatched. The CDR3 sequence is CASSPQTGDYGYTF. CDR3 nucleotide sequence: TGTGCCAGCTCACCACAGACAGGGGATTATGGCTACACCTTC. The complete variable domain, with remaining parts taken from reference TRBV18 and TRBJ1-2, reads NAGVMQNPRHLVRRRGQEARLRCSPMKGHSHVYWYRQLPEEGLKFMVYLQKENIIDESGMPKERFSAEFPKEGPSILRIQQVVRGDSAAYFCASSPQTGDYGYTFGSGTRLTVV.

V and J are TRBV27 and TRBJ2-3, with 7 bases fitting TRBD2. The germline V gene has CDR1 MNHEY and CDR2 SMNVEV (reference sequence). V gave up 4 bases and J gave up 10 bases; unmatched junction bases: 14. The CDR3 sequence is 15 residues long. The CDR3 loop reads CASSSNRLARAAQYF. CDR3 nucleotide sequence: TGTGCCAGCAGTTCCAATCGACTAGCTCGAGCTGCGCAGTATTTT.

The chain is built from TRBV9 and TRBJ2-1; D uncertain. The germline gives CDR1 SGDLS, CDR2 YYNGEE. CDR3 length: 13 amino acids. The germline V and J ends were trimmed by 0 bases and 7 bases, with 8 bases remaining between them. The CDR3 DNA sequence: TGTGCCAGCAGCGTAGGTTCTTGGAATGAGCAGTTCTTC. It yields the protein CASSVGSWNEQFF.

This chain connects TRBV7-3 to TRBJ2-3; the match to TRBD2 covers 11 bases. This CDR3 region has 19 residues. CDR1 and CDR2 from the germline V gene are SGHTA and FQGTGA. The V and J ends lost 1 base and 5 bases, in that order; junction bases with no gene match: 14. The CDR3 DNA is TGTGCCAGCAGCTTAAGCCCTGGGCTAGCGGGGGGCCGCCGAGATACGCAGTATTTT. This codes for CASSLSPGLAGGRRDTQYF. Full variable domain (missing parts from reference TRBV7-3 and TRBJ2-3): GAGVSQTPSNKVTEKGKYVELRCDPISGHTALYWYRQSLGQGPEFLIYFQGTGAADDSGLPNDRFFAVRPEGSVSTLKIQRTERGDSAVYLCASSLSPGLAGGRRDTQYFGPGTRLTVL.

The gene calls are TRBV5-6 and TRBJ2-5; no reliable D call. Trimming cost V 4 bases and J 5 bases, with 9 bases left between them. The CDR3 runs to 12 residues. Per germline, CDR1 SGHDT and CDR2 YYEEEE. The CDR3 loop is CASSLGWETQYF. DNA for the CDR3: TGTGCCAGCAGCCTTGGTTGGGAGACCCAGTACTTC.

The chain uses TRBV4-1 and TRBJ1-1; D is unresolved. This CDR3 is 14 amino acids long. V lost 0 bases and J lost 3, with 8 bases in between. Germline CDR1 reads MGHRA; CDR2 reads YSYEKL. This CDR3 reads CASSQDLKDTEAFF. CDR3 coding DNA: TGCGCCAGCAGCCAAGATTTAAAAGACACTGAAGCTTTCTTT.

V gene TRBV2 combines with J gene TRBJ1-5; D gene ambiguous. Germline lookup yields CDR1 SNHLY and CDR2 FYNNEI. CDR3 size: 14 residues. The V gene lost 8 bases and the J gene lost 0 bases, with 11 bases spanning the gap. The CDR3 loop is CASGRDYSNQPQHF. For the CDR3, the DNA is TGTGCCAGCGGCCGGGATTATAGCAATCAGCCCCAGCATTTT.

The chain combines TRBV4-1 with TRBJ2-1, with D possibly TRBD2 on 7 matching bases. This CDR3 spans 15 amino acids. Trimming took 6 bases from V and 0 from J, leaving 12 bases between them. Germline V gene data show CDR1 as MGHRA and CDR2 as YSYEKL. The CDR3 region is CASRRGGSSYNEQFF. Here the CDR3 DNA reads TGCGCCAGCAGGCGCGGGGGCAGCTCCTACAATGAGCAGTTCTTC.

V is TRBV9 and J is TRBJ2-3; 13 bases fit TRBD2. The germline V gene encodes CDR1 SGDLS and CDR2 YYNGEE. Unmatched junction bases numbered 11, after V lost 4 bases and J lost 0 bases. CDR3 size: 19 residues. In nucleotides, the CDR3 is TGTGCCAGCAGCACTCGACTAGCGGGGGGATCCTCTAGCACAGATACGCAGTATTTT. This gives the protein CASSTRLAGGSSSTDTQYF.

The rearrangement uses TRBV9 and TRBJ1-1; 12 nucleotides align to TRBD1. This CDR3 region has 15 residues. V dropped 5 bases and J dropped 4; count of bases not matched to a gene: 6. Germline CDR1 SGDLS, CDR2 YYNGEE. The CDR3 bases are TGTGCCAGCAGGTCGGGACAGGGGGCGAGCACTGAAGCTTTCTTT. Protein: CASRSGQGASTEAFF.

The V gene is TRBV30, the J gene TRBJ2-5; D remains unclear. The V end was cut by 5 bases, the J end by 5 bases, with 18 bases between. CDR1 GTSNPN and CDR2 SVGIG come from the germline V gene (reference sequence). This CDR3 is 14 amino acids long. The CDR3 DNA reads TGTGCCTGGGGAAAAACACTCCCAGTTGAGACCCAGTACTTC. Protein sequence: CAWGKTLPVETQYF.

The V gene is TRBV28, the J gene TRBJ2-6, with 8 bases that match TRBD1. In germline, CDR1 is MDHEN, CDR2 SYDVKM. The junction had 5 bases not matched to a gene; V was cut back by 1 base and J by 0 bases. The CDR3 is made up of 18 amino acids. The CDR3 region has the DNA TGTGCCAGCAGTTTATTGGGACAGGTTAACTCTGGGGCCAACGTCCTGACTTTC. Its translation: CASSLLGQVNSGANVLTF.

V is TRBV24-1 and J is TRBJ2-1; 8 nucleotides agree with TRBD2. This CDR3 has 15 residues. Germline CDR1 and CDR2: KGHDR and SFDVKD. V lost 1 base and J lost 8; bases outside the gene matches: 6. This CDR3 reads CATSDFGRGAHEQFF. CDR3 coding DNA: TGTGCCACCAGTGATTTCGGGCGGGGGGCACATGAGCAGTTCTTC.

The CDR3 protein is CASSGLHEQYF. CDR3 sequence (DNA): TGCGCCAGCAGCGGCCTGCACGAGCAGTACTTC. This chain links TRBV5-1 with TRBJ2-7; D is ambiguous. Germline CDR1 reads SGHRS; CDR2 reads YFSETQ. Trimming cost V 4 bases and J 5 bases, with 7 bases left between them. This CDR3 contains 11 residues.

V and J are TRBV29-1 and TRBJ2-7; D is unclear. CDR1 is SQVTM, CDR2 ANQGSEA, per germline. Trimming removed 4 bases at V and 1 base at J, with 17 bases between. The length of the CDR3 is 15 residues. The CDR3 DNA follows: TGCAGCGTTGCGTATCCCGGGTCCATTTCCTACGAGCAGTACTTC. Its protein is CSVAYPGSISYEQYF.

This clone was observed a single time. V and J are TRBV6-5 and TRBJ1-1; D uncertain. CDR3 length: 14 amino acids. Trimming cost V 6 bases and J 1 base, with 12 bases left between them. Germline values: CDR1 MNHEY, CDR2 SVGAGI. CDR3 protein: CASRTYTENTEAFF. DNA for the CDR3: TGTGCCAGCAGAACCTATACGGAGAACACTGAAGCTTTCTTT.

The V call is TRBV7-9, the J call TRBJ2-1; 7 positions agree with TRBD2. Trimming cost V 2 bases and J 3 bases; bases outside gene matches: 4. CDR3 length equals 15 residues. Germline assignment: CDR1 SEHNR and CDR2 FQNEAQ (reference sequence). The CDR3 spells CASSLQRGVYNEQFF. As DNA, the CDR3 is TGTGCCAGCAGCTTACAGCGGGGTGTCTACAATGAGCAGTTCTTC.

In this sample, this clone turned up once. Other DNA sequences of this sample code for an identical CDR3. This chain joins TRBV7-9 and TRBJ2-7; D gene uncertain. The CDR3 sequence is 11 residues long. Looked up from germline, CDR1 is SEHNR and CDR2 is FQNEAQ (reference sequence). V lost 5 bases and J lost 1, with 3 bases in between. The CDR3 loop is CASSPSYEQYF. CDR3 in DNA: TGTGCCAGCAGCCCTTCCTACGAGCAGTACTTC.

This clone appeared once. This chain uses TRBV28 with TRBJ1-5, with TRBD1 matching over 10 bases. CDR1 MDHEN and CDR2 SYDVKM come from the germline V gene. The CDR3 has 14 residues. The V gene end was trimmed by 6 bases and the J gene end by 5 bases; junction bases not matched to a gene: 4. CDR3 bases: TGTGCCAGCAGACACGGGACAGGGGATCAGCCCCAGCATTTT. It yields the protein CASRHGTGDQPQHF.

This clone was seen a single time. The V call is TRBV18, the J call TRBJ2-1, with TRBD1 matching over 9 bases. This CDR3 is built from 16 residues. Germline V gene lookup returns CDR1 KGHSH and CDR2 LQKENI. V dropped 6 bases and J dropped 4; count of bases not matched to a gene: 10. For the CDR3, the DNA is TGTGCCAGCTCCCCAAAGACAGGGGGGTATTACAATGAGCAGTTCTTC. Its translation is CASSPKTGGYYNEQFF.

The V call is TRBV7-9, the J call TRBJ2-1, with D perhaps matching TRBD2 (7 bases). Germline V gives CDR1 SEHNR, CDR2 FQNEAQ (reference sequence). CDR3 length: 16 amino acids. Between the trimmed V and J ends, which lost 5 bases and 5 bases, there was a span of 19 bases. For the CDR3, the DNA is TGTGCCAGCAGCGATCTAATCGTGGGGGGGCACAATGAGCAGTTCTTC. Translating gives CASSDLIVGGHNEQFF.

V gene TRBV7-6 combines with J gene TRBJ1-6, with D possibly being TRBD1 (5 bases). The CDR3 sequence is 15 residues long. Germline V gives CDR1 SGHVS, CDR2 FNYEAQ. Trimming left V 0 bases short and J 7 bases short, with 10 bases between. CDR3 in DNA: TGTGCCAGCAGCTTAGCTGGAGGGGTCAATTCACCCCTCCACTTT. Translating it yields CASSLAGGVNSPLHF.

V usage is TRBV7-9 and J usage is TRBJ2-2; D assignment may be TRBD1 or TRBD2 (5 bases each). Germline V gene sequence: CDR1 SEHNR, CDR2 FQNEAQ (reference sequence). The CDR3 consists of 15 residues. The V end lost 5 bases, the J end lost 4 bases, and 14 bases lay between the germline ends. In DNA, the CDR3 is TGTGCCAGCAGCCCCCGAGGGGTCCGCACCGGGGAGCTGTTTTTT. Amino acid sequence: CASSPRGVRTGELFF.

This chain links TRBV6-2 or TRBV6-3 with TRBJ2-3, with TRBD1 matching over 10 bases. CDR3 length equals 14 residues. Germline assignment: CDR1 MNHEY and CDR2 SVGEGT. V lost 4 bases and J lost 4; bases outside the gene matches: 2. CDR3 amino acids: CASSWTGGADTQYF. The CDR3 DNA follows: TGTGCCAGCAGTTGGACAGGGGGAGCAGATACGCAGTATTTT.

A single count supports this clone. The chain uses TRBV2 and TRBJ2-6; D is uncertain. The CDR3 totals 12 residues. Trimming removed 4 bases from V and 6 bases from J, with 4 bases in between. Germline lookup yields CDR1 SNHLY and CDR2 FYNNEI. Written as DNA, the CDR3 is TGTGCCAGCAGTGTTGAGGCCAACGTCCTGACTTTC. This codes for CASSVEANVLTF.

This chain connects TRBV7-2 to TRBJ2-7; TRBD1 matches at 8 bases. The CDR3 has 16 residues. With V trimmed by 1 base and J by 6 bases, 11 bases remained unmatched. Germline loops: CDR1 SGHTA, CDR2 FQGNSA. The CDR3 DNA reads as TGTGCCAGCAGCTTAGGGGGAACCGGGACAGGCCGCGAGCAGTACTTC. This translates into CASSLGGTGTGREQYF.

The chain joins TRBV6-6 to TRBJ2-7, with 11 bases identical to TRBD1. CDR1 and CDR2 (germline): MNHNY, SVGAGI (reference sequence). V lost 4 bases and J lost 2; bases outside the gene matches: 4. This CDR3 has 15 amino acids. The CDR3, as DNA: TGTGCCAGCAGTTCCGTGGGACAGGGGGCCTACGAGCAGTACTTC. This gives the protein CASSSVGQGAYEQYF.

J is TRBJ2-1 and V is TRBV10-2, with TRBD2 matching 9 bases. CDR3 size: 16 residues. CDR1 is WSHSY and CDR2 is SAAADI in the germline V gene. V shed 0 bases and J 10 bases; nucleotides not matched to a gene: 10. Here the CDR3 reads CASSESRAGGRDEQFF. CDR3 sequence (DNA): TGCGCCAGCAGTGAGTCGAGAGCGGGGGGTCGAGACGAGCAGTTCTTC.

A word on this clone: This same CDR3 is encoded by further DNA sequences in the sample. This chain uses TRBV6-6 with TRBJ2-3; D is unclear. Germline CDR1 reads MNHNY; CDR2 reads SVGAGI (reference sequence). This CDR3 contains 12 residues. Trimming took 2 bases from V and 4 from J, leaving 4 bases between them. CDR3 DNA: TGTGCCAGCAGTTACGGGCCAGATACGCAGTATTTT. Amino acids: CASSYGPDTQYF.